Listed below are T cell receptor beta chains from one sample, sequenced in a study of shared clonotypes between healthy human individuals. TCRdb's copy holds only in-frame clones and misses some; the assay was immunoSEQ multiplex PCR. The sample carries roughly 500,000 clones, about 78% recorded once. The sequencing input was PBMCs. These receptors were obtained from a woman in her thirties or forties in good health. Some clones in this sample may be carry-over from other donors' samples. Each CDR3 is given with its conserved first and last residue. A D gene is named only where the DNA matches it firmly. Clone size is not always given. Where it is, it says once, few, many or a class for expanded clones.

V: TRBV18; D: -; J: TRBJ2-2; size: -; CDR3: CASSPPFTGELFF; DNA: TGTGCCAGCTCACCACCGTTCACCGGGGAGCTGTTTTTT
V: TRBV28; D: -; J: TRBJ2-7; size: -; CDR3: CASSLGDPRYEQYF; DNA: TGTGCCAGCAGTTTGGGAGATCCGAGGTACGAGCAGTACTTC
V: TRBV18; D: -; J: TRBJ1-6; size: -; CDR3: CASSPPGTAYSPLHF; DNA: TGTGCCAGCTCACCCCCCGGGACGGCCTATTCACCCCTCCACTTT
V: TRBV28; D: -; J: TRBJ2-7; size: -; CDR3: CASSWVQGNSEQYF; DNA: TGTGCCAGCAGTTGGGTCCAGGGGAATAGCGAGCAGTACTTC
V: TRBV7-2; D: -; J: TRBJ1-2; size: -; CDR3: CASSFRTYYGYTF; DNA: TGTGCCAGCAGCTTCCGGACTTACTATGGCTACACCTTC
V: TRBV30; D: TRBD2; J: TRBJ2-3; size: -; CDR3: CAWSVLAGGTGDTQYF; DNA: TGTGCCTGGAGTGTACTAGCGGGAGGGACGGGGGATACGCAGTATTTT
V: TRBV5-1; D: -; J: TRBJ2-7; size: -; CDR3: CASSSATAAYEQYF; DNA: TGCGCCAGCAGCTCCGCGACGGCAGCCTACGAGCAGTACTTC
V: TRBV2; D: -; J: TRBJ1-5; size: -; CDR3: CASRGIFGSGSQPQHF; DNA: TGTGCCAGCAGGGGAATTTTCGGGAGTGGGTCTCAGCCCCAGCATTTT
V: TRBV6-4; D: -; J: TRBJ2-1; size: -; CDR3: CASSQDSGINNEQFF; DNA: TGTGCCAGCAGCCAGGATTCAGGTATTAACAATGAGCAGTTCTTC
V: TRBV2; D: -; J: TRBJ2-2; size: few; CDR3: CASTNRNPDGELFF; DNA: TGTGCCAGCACTAACCGGAACCCAGATGGGGAGCTGTTTTTT
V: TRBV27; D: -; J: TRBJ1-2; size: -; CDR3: CASSLSRAAANYGYTF; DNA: TGTGCCAGCAGTTTATCGAGGGCAGCTGCTAACTATGGCTACACCTTC
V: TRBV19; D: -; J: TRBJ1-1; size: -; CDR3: CASSIEGNTEAFF; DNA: TGTGCCAGTAGTATAGAGGGGAACACTGAAGCTTTCTTT
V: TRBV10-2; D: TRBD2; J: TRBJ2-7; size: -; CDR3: CASSEVAGGFHEQYF; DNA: TGCGCCAGCAGTGAGGTAGCGGGAGGTTTCCACGAGCAGTACTTC
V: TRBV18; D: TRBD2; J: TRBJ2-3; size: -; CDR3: CASLEREGLSDTQYF; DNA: TGTGCCAGCTTGGAGCGGGAGGGCCTCTCAGATACGCAGTATTTT
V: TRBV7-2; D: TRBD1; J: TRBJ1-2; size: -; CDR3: CASSPRTGGSMYYGYTF; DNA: TGTGCCAGCAGCCCGCGGACAGGGGGGTCTATGTACTATGGCTACACCTTC
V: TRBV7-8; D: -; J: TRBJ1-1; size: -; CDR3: CASSSGMNTEAFF; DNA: TGTGCCAGCAGCTCAGGTATGAACACTGAAGCTTTCTTT
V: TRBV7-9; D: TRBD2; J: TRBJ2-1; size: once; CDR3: CASSISGTSGYNEQFF; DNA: TGTGCCAGCAGCATCTCGGGGACTAGCGGCTACAATGAGCAGTTCTTC
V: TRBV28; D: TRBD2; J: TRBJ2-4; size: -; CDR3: CASSSPGTSGSWAKNIQYF; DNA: TGTGCCAGCAGCTCCCCAGGGACTAGCGGGAGCTGGGCCAAAAACATTCAGTACTTC
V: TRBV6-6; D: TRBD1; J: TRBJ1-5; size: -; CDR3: CASSSDRGGGNQPQHF; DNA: TGTGCCAGCAGTTCCGACAGGGGAGGTGGCAATCAGCCCCAGCATTTT
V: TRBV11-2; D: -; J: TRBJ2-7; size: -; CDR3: CASTRFGSYEQYF; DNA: TGTGCCAGCACACGGTTCGGCTCCTACGAGCAGTACTTC
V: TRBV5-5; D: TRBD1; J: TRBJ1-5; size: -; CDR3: CASSTDRAQGQPQHF; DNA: TGTGCCAGCAGCACGGACAGGGCCCAAGGTCAGCCCCAGCATTTT
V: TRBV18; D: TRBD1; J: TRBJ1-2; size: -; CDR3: CASSPPSGQGYGYTF; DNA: TGTGCCAGCTCACCACCGTCTGGACAGGGGTACGGCTACACCTTC
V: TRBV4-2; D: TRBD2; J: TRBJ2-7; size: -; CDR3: CASSQESGSSYEQYF; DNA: TGTGCCAGCAGCCAGGAGAGCGGGAGTTCCTACGAGCAGTACTTC
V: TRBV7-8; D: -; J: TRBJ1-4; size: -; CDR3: CASSPGAGQGKLFF; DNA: TGTGCCAGCAGCCCAGGAGCAGGCCAAGGAAAACTGTTTTTT
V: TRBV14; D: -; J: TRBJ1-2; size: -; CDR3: CASSQVAGGGGYTF; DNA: TGTGCCAGCAGCCAAGTTGCTGGGGGTGGCGGCTACACCTTC
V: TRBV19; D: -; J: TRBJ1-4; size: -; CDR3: CASSPAGRGDEKLFF; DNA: TGTGCCAGTAGTCCCGCCGGAAGGGGCGATGAAAAACTGTTTTTT
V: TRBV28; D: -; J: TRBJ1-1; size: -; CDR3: CASSLPALGTEAFF; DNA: TGTGCCAGCAGCCTCCCAGCGCTCGGCACTGAAGCTTTCTTT
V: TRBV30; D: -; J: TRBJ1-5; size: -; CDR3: CAWSVGRVGQPQHF; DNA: TGTGCCTGGAGTGTGGGCAGGGTGGGTCAGCCCCAGCATTTT
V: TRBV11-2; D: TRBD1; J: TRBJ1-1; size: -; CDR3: CASSLDARQGGLNTEAFF; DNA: TGTGCCAGCAGCTTAGATGCCAGACAGGGGGGTTTGAACACTGAAGCTTTCTTT
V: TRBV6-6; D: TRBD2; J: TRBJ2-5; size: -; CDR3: CASSHTSGVQETQYF; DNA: TGTGCCAGCAGCCATACTAGCGGAGTCCAAGAGACCCAGTACTTC
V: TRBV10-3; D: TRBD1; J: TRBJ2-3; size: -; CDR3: CSSSGGSDTQYF; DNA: TGTTCCTCCTCAGGGGGCTCAGATACGCAGTATTTT
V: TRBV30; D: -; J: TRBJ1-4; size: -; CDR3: CAWSRGGSEEKLFF; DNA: TGTGCCTGGAGTAGGGGGGGCTCTGAGGAAAAACTGTTTTTT
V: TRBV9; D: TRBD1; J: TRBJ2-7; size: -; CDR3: CASSVAAETGTYYEQYF; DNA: TGTGCCAGCAGCGTAGCTGCCGAGACAGGGACATATTACGAGCAGTACTTC
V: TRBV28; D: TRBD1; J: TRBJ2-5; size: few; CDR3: CASSPLDRDQETQYF; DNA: TGTGCCAGCAGCCCCTTGGACAGGGACCAAGAGACCCAGTACTTC
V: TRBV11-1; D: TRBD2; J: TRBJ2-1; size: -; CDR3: CASSLSLAVHSSYNEQFF; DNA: TGTGCCAGCAGCTTGTCACTAGCGGTTCACAGCTCCTACAATGAGCAGTTCTTC
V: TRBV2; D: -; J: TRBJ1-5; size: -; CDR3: CASTIANQPQHF; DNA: TGTGCCAGCACCATAGCCAATCAGCCCCAGCATTTT
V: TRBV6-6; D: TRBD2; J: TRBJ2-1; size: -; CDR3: CASSPRGSGAGEQFF; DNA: TGTGCCAGCAGTCCCCGGGGTTCGGGAGCGGGAGAGCAGTTCTTC
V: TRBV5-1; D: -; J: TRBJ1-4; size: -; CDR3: CASSFGESREKLFF; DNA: TGCGCCAGCAGCTTCGGGGAATCACGTGAAAAACTGTTTTTT
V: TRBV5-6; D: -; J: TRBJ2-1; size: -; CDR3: CASSLGVTYNEQFF; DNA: TGTGCCAGCAGCTTGGGTGTTACCTACAATGAGCAGTTCTTC
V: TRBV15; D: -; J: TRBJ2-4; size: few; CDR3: CATSSVGILGRTKNIQYF; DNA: TGTGCCACCAGCAGCGTAGGGATCCTGGGAAGGACCAAAAACATTCAGTACTTC
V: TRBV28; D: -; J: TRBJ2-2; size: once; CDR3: CASSLSFFTGELFF; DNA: TGTGCCAGCAGTTTATCTTTCTTCACCGGGGAGCTGTTTTTT
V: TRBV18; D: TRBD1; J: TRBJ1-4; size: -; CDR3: CASSPQTGAEEKLFF; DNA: TGTGCCAGCTCACCACAAACAGGGGCGGAAGAAAAACTGTTTTTT
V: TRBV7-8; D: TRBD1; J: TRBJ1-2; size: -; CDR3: CASSWGDRGGYTF; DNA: TGTGCCAGCAGCTGGGGGGACAGGGGAGGCTACACCTTC
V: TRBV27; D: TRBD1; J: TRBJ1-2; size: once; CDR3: CASSSPAGGSYGYTF; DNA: TGTGCCAGCAGTTCCCCCGCAGGGGGCAGCTATGGCTACACCTTC
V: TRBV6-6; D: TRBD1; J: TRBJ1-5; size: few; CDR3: CASSYSTGPGQPQHF; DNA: TGTGCCAGCAGTTACTCGACAGGGCCGGGTCAGCCCCAGCATTTT
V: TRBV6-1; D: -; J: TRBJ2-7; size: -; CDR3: CASTSPLSYEQYF; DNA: TGTGCCAGCACGTCCCCCCTCTCCTACGAGCAGTACTTC
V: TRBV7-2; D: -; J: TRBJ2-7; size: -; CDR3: CASSALGAGSEQYF; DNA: TGTGCCAGCAGCGCGCTCGGGGCGGGTAGCGAGCAGTACTTC
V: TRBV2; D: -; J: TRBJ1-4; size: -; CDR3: CASSLDRGEKLFF; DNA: TGTGCCAGCAGCCTAGACCGTGGTGAAAAACTGTTTTTT
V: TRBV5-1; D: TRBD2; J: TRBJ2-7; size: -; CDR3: CASSLGLAGVAYEQYF; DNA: TGCGCCAGCAGCTTGGGACTAGCGGGAGTAGCGTACGAGCAGTACTTC
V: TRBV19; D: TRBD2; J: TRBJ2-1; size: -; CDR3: CASFGGTSGDNEQFF; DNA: TGTGCCAGTTTCGGTGGGACTAGCGGGGACAATGAGCAGTTCTTC
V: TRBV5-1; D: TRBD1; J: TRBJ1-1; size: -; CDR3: CASRTGVNTEAFF; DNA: TGCGCCAGCCGAACAGGGGTGAACACTGAAGCTTTCTTT
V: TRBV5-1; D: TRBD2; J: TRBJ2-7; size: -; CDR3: CASSVGTSGRVGTYEQYF; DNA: TGCGCCAGCAGCGTGGGGACTAGCGGAAGGGTGGGGACCTACGAGCAGTACTTC
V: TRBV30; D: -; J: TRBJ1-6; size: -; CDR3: CAWSRSSNSPLHF; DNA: TGTGCCTGGAGTCGTAGTAGTAATTCACCCCTCCACTTT
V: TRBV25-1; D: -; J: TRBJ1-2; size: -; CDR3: CASSEGRAYGYTF; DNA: TGTGCCAGCAGTGAAGGCAGGGCCTATGGCTACACCTTC
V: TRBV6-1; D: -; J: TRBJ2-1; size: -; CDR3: CASSEARTYYNEQFF; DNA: TGTGCCAGCAGTGAAGCGAGGACTTACTACAATGAGCAGTTCTTC
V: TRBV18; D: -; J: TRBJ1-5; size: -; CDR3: CASSPGGSGPQHF; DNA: TGTGCCAGCTCCCCTGGGGGCTCCGGGCCCCAGCATTTT
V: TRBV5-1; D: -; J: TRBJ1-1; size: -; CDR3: CASSSTSGTEAFF; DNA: TGCGCCAGCAGCTCCACCTCGGGCACTGAAGCTTTCTTT
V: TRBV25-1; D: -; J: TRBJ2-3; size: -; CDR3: CASSERRDTQYF; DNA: TGTGCCAGCAGTGAAAGGAGGGATACGCAGTATTTT
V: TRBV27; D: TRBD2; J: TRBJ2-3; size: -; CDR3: CASSFGGRSGTDTQYF; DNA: TGTGCCAGCAGTTTCGGGGGGAGGAGTGGCACAGATACGCAGTATTTT